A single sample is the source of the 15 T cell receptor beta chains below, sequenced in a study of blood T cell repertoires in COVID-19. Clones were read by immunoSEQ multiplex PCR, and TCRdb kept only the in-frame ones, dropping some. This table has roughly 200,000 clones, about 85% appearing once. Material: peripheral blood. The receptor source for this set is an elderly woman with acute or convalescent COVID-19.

The CDR3 nucleotides are TGTGCCAGCAGTGGATCACAGGGCTACAATCAGCCCCAGCATTTT. It is translated as CASSGSQGYNQPQHF. V gene TRBV25-1 combines with J gene TRBJ1-5; maybe TRBD1 (6 bases). The CDR3 has 15 residues. V was clipped by 4 bases and J by 3 bases, with 13 bases between them. The germline gives CDR1 MGHDK, CDR2 SYGVNS.

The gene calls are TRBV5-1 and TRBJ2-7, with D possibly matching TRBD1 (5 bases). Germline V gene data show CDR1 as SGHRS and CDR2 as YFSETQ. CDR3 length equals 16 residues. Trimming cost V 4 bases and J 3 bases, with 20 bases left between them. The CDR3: CASSHGPPGYDYEQYF. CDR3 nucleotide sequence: TGCGCCAGCAGCCACGGACCCCCAGGGTATGACTACGAGCAGTACTTC.

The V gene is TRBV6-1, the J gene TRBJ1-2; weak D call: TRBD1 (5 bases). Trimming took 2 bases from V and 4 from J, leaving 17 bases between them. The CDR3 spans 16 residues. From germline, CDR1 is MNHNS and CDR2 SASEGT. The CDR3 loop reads CASSESLFTGSYGYTF. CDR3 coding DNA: TGTGCCAGCAGTGAAAGTTTGTTTACAGGCTCCTATGGCTACACCTTC.

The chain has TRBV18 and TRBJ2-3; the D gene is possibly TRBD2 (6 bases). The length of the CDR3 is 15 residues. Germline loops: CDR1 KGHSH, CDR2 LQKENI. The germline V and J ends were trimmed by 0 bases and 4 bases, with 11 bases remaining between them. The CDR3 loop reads CASSPPTRRADTQYF. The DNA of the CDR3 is TGTGCCAGCTCACCACCAACCCGGAGGGCAGATACGCAGTATTTT.

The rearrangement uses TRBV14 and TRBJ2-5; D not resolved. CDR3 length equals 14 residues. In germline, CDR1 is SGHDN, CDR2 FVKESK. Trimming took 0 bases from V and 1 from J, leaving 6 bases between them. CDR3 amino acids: CASSQDPFQETQYF. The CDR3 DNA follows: TGTGCCAGCAGCCAAGATCCTTTCCAAGAGACCCAGTACTTC.

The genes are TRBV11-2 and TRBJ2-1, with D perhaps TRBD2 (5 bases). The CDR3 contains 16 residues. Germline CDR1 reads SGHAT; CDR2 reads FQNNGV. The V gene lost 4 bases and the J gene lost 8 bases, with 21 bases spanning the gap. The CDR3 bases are TGTGCCAGCAGCTCCGGGGATCCCCTGATAGGGTATGAGCAGTTCTTC. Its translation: CASSSGDPLIGYEQFF.

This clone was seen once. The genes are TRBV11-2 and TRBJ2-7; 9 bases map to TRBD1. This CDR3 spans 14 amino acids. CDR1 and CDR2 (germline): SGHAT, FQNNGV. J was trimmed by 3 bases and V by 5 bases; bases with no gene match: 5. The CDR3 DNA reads TGTGCCAGCAGCCCCGGGACAGGGATCTACGAGCAGTACTTC. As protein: CASSPGTGIYEQYF.

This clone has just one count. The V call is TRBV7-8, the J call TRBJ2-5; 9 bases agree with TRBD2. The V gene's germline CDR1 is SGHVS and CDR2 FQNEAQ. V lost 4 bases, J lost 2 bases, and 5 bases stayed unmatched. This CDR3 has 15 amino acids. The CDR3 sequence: CASSSLAGIQETQYF. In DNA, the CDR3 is TGTGCCAGCAGCTCCCTAGCGGGGATACAAGAGACCCAGTACTTC.

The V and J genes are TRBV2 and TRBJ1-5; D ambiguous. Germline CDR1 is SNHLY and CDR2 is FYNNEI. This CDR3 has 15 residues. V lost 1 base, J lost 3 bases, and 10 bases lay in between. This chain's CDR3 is CASSEGRTLNQPQHF. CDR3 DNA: TGTGCCAGCAGTGAAGGCAGGACTCTCAATCAGCCCCAGCATTTT.

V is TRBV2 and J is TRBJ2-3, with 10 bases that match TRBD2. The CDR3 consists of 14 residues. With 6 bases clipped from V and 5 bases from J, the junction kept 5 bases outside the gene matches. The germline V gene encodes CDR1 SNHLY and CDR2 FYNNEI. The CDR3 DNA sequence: TGTGCCAGCAGGGAGCGGGAGGGAAGAGATACGCAGTATTTT. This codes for CASREREGRDTQYF.

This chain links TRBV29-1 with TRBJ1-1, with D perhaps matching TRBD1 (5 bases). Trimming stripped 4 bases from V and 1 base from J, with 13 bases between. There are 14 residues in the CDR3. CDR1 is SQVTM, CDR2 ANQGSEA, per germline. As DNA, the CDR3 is TGCAGCGTTGCAGGCAGGGCCCCGAACACTGAAGCTTTCTTT. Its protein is CSVAGRAPNTEAFF. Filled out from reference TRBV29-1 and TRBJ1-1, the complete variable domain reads SAVISQKPSRDICQRGTSLTIQCQVDSQVTMMFWYRQQPGQSLTLIATANQGSEATYESGFVIDKFPISRPNLTFSTLTVSNMSPEDSSIYLCSVAGRAPNTEAFFGQGTRLTVV.

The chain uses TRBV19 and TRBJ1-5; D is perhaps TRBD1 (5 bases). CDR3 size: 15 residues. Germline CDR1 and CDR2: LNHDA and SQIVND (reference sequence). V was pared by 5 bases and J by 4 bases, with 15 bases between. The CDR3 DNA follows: TGTGCCAGTAGTCCGAGAGACGGGGGTAATCAGCCCCAGCATTTT. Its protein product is CASSPRDGGNQPQHF.

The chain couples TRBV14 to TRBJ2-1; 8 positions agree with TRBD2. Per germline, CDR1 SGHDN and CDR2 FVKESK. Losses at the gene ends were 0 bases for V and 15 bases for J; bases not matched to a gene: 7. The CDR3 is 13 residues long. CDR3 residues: CASSQDTGTSLFF. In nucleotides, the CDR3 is TGTGCCAGCAGCCAAGATACCGGGACTAGTTTGTTCTTC.

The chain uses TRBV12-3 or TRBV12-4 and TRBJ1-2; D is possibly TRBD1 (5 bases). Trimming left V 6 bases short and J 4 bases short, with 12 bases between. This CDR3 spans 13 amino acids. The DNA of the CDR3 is TGTGCCAGCAGCCGAGCGGGACCCTATGGCTACACCTTC. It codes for CASSRAGPYGYTF.

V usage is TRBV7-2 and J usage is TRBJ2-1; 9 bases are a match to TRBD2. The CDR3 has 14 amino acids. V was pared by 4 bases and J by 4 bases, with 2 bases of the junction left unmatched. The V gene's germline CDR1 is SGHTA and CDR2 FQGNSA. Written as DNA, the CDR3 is TGTGCCAGCAGCTGGCGGGGGGGGTACAATGAGCAGTTCTTC. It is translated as CASSWRGGYNEQFF.